This entry lists 26 T cell receptor beta chains sequenced from one sample in a study of T-cell reconstitution after alpha-beta-depleted transplantation in children. Unique molecular identifiers featured in how the TCRbeta library was prepared. TCRdb used MiXCR to reprocess the PCR reads, holding one entry per CDR3 protein. The table records about 72,000 distinct CDR3 sequences, 7% to 8% of them present only once. The sample in question was PBMCs from the stem cell graft donor, obtained from the stem cell graft. The receptors were sampled from a human donor who donated a stem cell graft to a child with acute lymphoblastic leukemia.

This clonotype showed up just a few times. This sequence joins TRBV29-1 and TRBJ2-4, with D tentatively TRBD1 (7 bases). V was shortened by 6 bases and J by 3 bases, with 12 bases between the two germline ends. CDR3 length equals 13 residues. Germline-derived CDR1 and CDR2 are SQVTM and ANQGSEA. The CDR3 DNA follows: TGCAGCGTCCAGGGGGGCAACAAAAACATTCAGTACTTC. Its protein is CSVQGGNKNIQYF.

This sequence joins TRBV11-1 and TRBJ2-1; D is possibly TRBD2 (6 bases). Germline V CDR1 and CDR2: SGHAT, FQDESV (reference sequence). The CDR3 contains 18 residues. V shed 5 bases and J shed 0 bases, with 20 bases lying between them. CDR3 nucleotide sequence: TGTGCCAGCAGCCTTCCGCCCGGGCTAGCGAGCTCCTACAATGAGCAGTTCTTC. It encodes CASSLPPGLASSYNEQFF. Combining the CDR3 with reference TRBV11-1 and TRBJ2-1 gives the whole variable domain EAEVAQSPRYKITEKSQAVAFWCDPISGHATLYWYRQILGQGPELLVQFQDESVVDDSQLPKDRFSAERLKGVDSTLKIQPAELGDSAMYLCASSLPPGLASSYNEQFFGPGTRLTVL.

This clonotype was counted between two and nine times. The chain links TRBV4-2 to TRBJ2-1, with 15 bases lining up with TRBD2. V shed 4 bases, J shed 10 bases, and the junction held 11 bases outside the gene matches. The length of the CDR3 is 17 residues. From germline, CDR1 is LGHNA and CDR2 YNFKEQ. The CDR3: CASSPLWTSGGVEEQFF. The CDR3, as DNA: TGTGCCAGCAGCCCCCTTTGGACTAGCGGGGGGGTGGAGGAGCAGTTCTTC.

This clonotype was observed many times. The V and J genes are TRBV5-4 and TRBJ2-5; D is possibly TRBD1 or TRBD2 (7 bases each). Looked up from germline, CDR1 is SGHNT and CDR2 is YYREEE (reference sequence). The CDR3 runs 17 residues. V lost 0 bases and J lost 5, with 20 bases in between. CDR3 protein: CASSLGGGGTQGETQYF. The CDR3 DNA follows: TGTGCCAGCAGCTTGGGGGGAGGGGGCACCCAGGGGGAGACCCAGTACTTC.

This clonotype was recorded many times. The chain recombines TRBV7-2 with TRBJ1-1; D is unclear. This CDR3 spans 15 amino acids. Trimming shortened V by 4 bases and J by 0 bases, and 12 bases separated the two germline ends. Germline assignment: CDR1 SGHTA and CDR2 FQGNSA. The DNA for the CDR3 is TGTGCCAGCAGCTCATATTCCCGGCTGAACACTGAAGCTTTCTTT. Translating it yields CASSSYSRLNTEAFF.

This clonotype was recorded many times. The gene calls are TRBV7-9 and TRBJ1-1, with 7 positions matching TRBD1. CDR1 is SEHNR, CDR2 FQNEAQ, per germline (reference sequence). CDR3 size: 14 residues. J was trimmed by 5 bases and V by 5 bases; bases with no gene match: 8. The CDR3 DNA is TGTGCCAGCAGCGTTGACAGGGTGAGGACTGAAGCTTTCTTT. Protein product: CASSVDRVRTEAFF.

This clonotype was counted ten times or more. The CDR3: CATTRQYSNTEAFF. CDR3 DNA sequence: TGTGCCACGACTCGACAGTATTCGAACACTGAAGCTTTCTTT. The chain carries TRBV2 and TRBJ1-1, with D perhaps TRBD1 (5 bases). Germline CDR1 reads SNHLY; CDR2 reads FYNNEI. V lost 10 bases and J lost 1, with 16 bases in between. The CDR3 totals 14 residues.

In its sample, this clonotype was seen many times. J is TRBJ1-4 and V is TRBV2, with 8 bases lining up with TRBD1. Germline V gives CDR1 SNHLY, CDR2 FYNNEI. The V and J ends lost 8 bases and 5 bases, in that order; junction bases with no gene match: 10. The CDR3 is 15 residues long. Written as DNA, the CDR3 is TGTGCCAGCGTATACTCGACAGGGGTGAATGAAAAACTGTTTTTT. Amino acid sequence: CASVYSTGVNEKLFF.

This clonotype has a count of ten or more. The chain couples TRBV28 to TRBJ1-4; 8 nucleotides line up with TRBD1. The germline gives CDR1 MDHEN, CDR2 SYDVKM. This CDR3 region has 18 residues. After removal of 7 bases from V and 0 bases from J, the junction contained 13 bases not matched to a gene. CDR3 DNA sequence: TGTGCCAGCACCCCTGACAGGGGCCCATTCGCAACTAATGAAAAACTGTTTTTT. Translation gives CASTPDRGPFATNEKLFF.

This clonotype has at least ten counts. The J gene is TRBJ1-6, the V gene TRBV5-1; unclear D gene. CDR1 SGHRS and CDR2 YFSETQ come from the germline V gene. V gave up 4 bases and J gave up 9 bases, with 17 bases separating them. The CDR3 spans 15 residues. CDR3: CASSTSEVVGSPLHF. CDR3 in DNA: TGCGCCAGCAGCACCAGTGAGGTAGTGGGTTCACCCCTCCACTTT.

This chain uses TRBV27 with TRBJ1-5, with 8 nucleotides matching TRBD1. V gave up 4 bases and J gave up 3 bases; unmatched junction bases: 8. Germline CDR1 reads MNHEY; CDR2 reads SMNVEV (reference sequence). CDR3 size: 16 residues. The CDR3 DNA follows: TGTGCCAGCAGTTACCAACGGACAGGGCCCAATCAGCCCCAGCATTTT. Amino acid sequence: CASSYQRTGPNQPQHF.

Ten or more counts support this clonotype. The V call is TRBV7-9, the J call TRBJ1-4; D is uncertain. Deletions cut 7 bases from V and 6 bases from J, with 9 bases between. Germline V gene lookup returns CDR1 SEHNR and CDR2 FQNEAQ (reference sequence). The CDR3 runs to 12 residues. CDR3 protein: CASNGDDEKLFF. The CDR3 region has the DNA TGTGCCAGCAACGGGGATGATGAAAAACTGTTTTTT.

J is TRBJ2-3 and V is TRBV7-8; D might be TRBD2 (7 bases). The CDR3 contains 18 residues. Germline CDR1 reads SGHVS; CDR2 reads FQNEAQ. The V end was cut by 5 bases, the J end by 1 base, with 22 bases between. This CDR3 is CASSPLGGGGLGTDTQYF. The CDR3 DNA sequence: TGTGCCAGCAGCCCGTTAGGGGGGGGTGGGTTGGGCACAGATACGCAGTATTTT.

This clonotype was found many times. This chain uses TRBV5-1 with TRBJ2-7; 10 nucleotides line up with TRBD1. The CDR3 covers 13 residues. The J segment lost 6 bases and the V segment lost 4 bases, leaving 4 bases of the junction unmatched. The germline CDR1 and CDR2 sequences are SGHRS and YFSETQ. CDR3 region: CASSLGQGSEQYF. For the CDR3, the DNA is TGCGCCAGCAGCCTGGGACAGGGGAGCGAGCAGTACTTC. Filled out from reference TRBV5-1 and TRBJ2-7, the complete variable domain reads KAGVTQTPRYLIKTRGQQVTLSCSPISGHRSVSWYQQTPGQGLQFLFEYFSETQRNKGNFPGRFSGRQFSNSRSEMNVSTLELGDSALYLCASSLGQGSEQYFGPGTRLTVT.

This clonotype was counted only a few times. The chain combines TRBV7-3 with TRBJ2-1; 16 positions agree with TRBD2. Germline CDR1 and CDR2: SGHTA and FQGTGA. CDR3 length equals 20 residues. J lost 1 base, V lost 5 bases, and 11 bases had no gene match. CDR3 region: CASSPFGTSGRASSYNEQFF. In DNA form, the CDR3 reads TGTGCCAGCAGCCCCTTCGGGACTAGCGGGAGGGCTTCATCCTACAATGAGCAGTTCTTC.

In this sample, this clonotype turned up many times. V usage is TRBV12-3 or TRBV12-4 and J usage is TRBJ1-6; D ambiguous. Trimming removed 3 bases from V and 14 bases from J, with 11 bases in between. CDR3 length: 12 amino acids. The chain's CDR3 is CASSLNAAALHF. CDR3 nucleotides: TGTGCCAGCAGTTTGAATGCGGCGGCCCTCCACTTT.

This clonotype was picked up a small number of times. A much larger clonotype is one base distant, so this may be a read error. The chain couples TRBV7-1 to TRBJ1-4, with D uncertain. TRBV7-1 is an ORF, and what it does is uncertain. The CDR3 sequence is 17 residues long. CDR3 in amino acids: CAISSTFGPATNEKLFF. The CDR3 coding sequence is TGTGCCATCAGCTCCACTTTTGGGCCCGCAACTAATGAAAAACTGTTTTTT.

At least ten counts were recorded for this clonotype. This chain uses TRBV20-1 with TRBJ2-5; D may be TRBD1 (6 bases). Germline CDR1 is DFQATT and CDR2 is SNEGSKA (reference sequence). V lost 7 bases and J 7 bases, leaving 16 bases between the germline ends. The CDR3 has 12 residues. The CDR3 sequence: CSVTGSVGTQYF. The CDR3 nucleotides read TGCAGTGTCACAGGGTCGGTAGGGACCCAGTACTTC.

This clonotype has at least ten counts. The rearrangement links TRBV4-2 to TRBJ2-2, with D hard to call. The germline CDR1 and CDR2 sequences are LGHNA and YNFKEQ. Deletions cut 5 bases from V and 5 bases from J, with 6 bases between. There are 12 residues in the CDR3. The chain's CDR3 is CASSTPTGELFF. The DNA of the CDR3 is TGTGCCAGCAGCACACCAACCGGGGAGCTGTTTTTT.

V is TRBV29-1 and J is TRBJ2-6; D unresolved. The CDR3 is 12 residues long. The germline V gene encodes CDR1 SQVTM and CDR2 ANQGSEA. Trimming took 4 bases from V and 0 from J, leaving 1 base between them. In DNA, the CDR3 is TGCAGCGTTGTCTCTGGGGCCAACGTCCTGACTTTC. It specifies CSVVSGANVLTF.

This sequence joins TRBV12-3 or TRBV12-4 and TRBJ1-5, with D unclear. The ends were cut back, 5 bases at V and 0 bases at J, with 8 bases in the middle. This CDR3 region has 14 residues. This chain's CDR3 is CASSPRHSNQPQHF. CDR3 coding DNA: TGTGCCAGCAGTCCGCGGCATAGCAATCAGCCCCAGCATTTT.

This clonotype was observed at least ten times. The CDR3 reads CASSVGLPNTEAFF. For the CDR3, the DNA is TGTGCCAGTAGCGTCGGACTGCCGAACACTGAAGCTTTCTTT. V and J are TRBV19 and TRBJ1-1; D is undetermined. With 6 bases removed from V and 1 base from J, the gap between germline ends came to 12 bases. The length of the CDR3 is 14 residues. CDR1 and CDR2 (germline): LNHDA, SQIVND (reference sequence).

This clonotype was seen repeatedly, ten times or more. The rearrangement links TRBV12-3 or TRBV12-4 to TRBJ1-5; no clear D. Deletions cut 3 bases from V and 6 bases from J, with 3 bases between. The CDR3 totals 11 residues. The CDR3 DNA is TGTGCCAGCAGTTTGAGTCAGCCCCAGCATTTT. It codes for CASSLSQPQHF.

This clonotype was seen more than once but under ten times. This chain connects TRBV7-2 to TRBJ2-3; TRBD1 aligns across 7 bases. The CDR3 consists of 17 residues. The germline gives CDR1 SGHTA, CDR2 FQGNSA. V was clipped by 7 bases and J by 1 base; unmatched bases: 14. CDR3 amino acids: CASIRGRMEGRTDTQYF. The CDR3 DNA follows: TGTGCCAGCATAAGGGGGCGGATGGAAGGGCGCACAGATACGCAGTATTTT.

The chain combines TRBV19 with TRBJ1-1; D gene uncertain. V was trimmed by 3 bases and J by 1 base, leaving 6 bases between them. CDR3 length: 13 amino acids. CDR1 is LNHDA, CDR2 SQIVND, per germline (reference sequence). DNA for the CDR3: TGTGCCAGTAGTATCGCTCCGAACACTGAAGCTTTCTTT. Encoded protein: CASSIAPNTEAFF.

This clonotype was counted at least ten times. This chain links TRBV4-1 with TRBJ1-1; D ambiguous. Trimming removed 0 bases at V and 3 bases at J, with 5 bases between. Germline V gene lookup returns CDR1 MGHRA and CDR2 YSYEKL. CDR3 length: 13 amino acids. Here the CDR3 DNA reads TGCGCCAGCAGCCAAGACACCTACACTGAAGCTTTCTTT. Translation gives CASSQDTYTEAFF.